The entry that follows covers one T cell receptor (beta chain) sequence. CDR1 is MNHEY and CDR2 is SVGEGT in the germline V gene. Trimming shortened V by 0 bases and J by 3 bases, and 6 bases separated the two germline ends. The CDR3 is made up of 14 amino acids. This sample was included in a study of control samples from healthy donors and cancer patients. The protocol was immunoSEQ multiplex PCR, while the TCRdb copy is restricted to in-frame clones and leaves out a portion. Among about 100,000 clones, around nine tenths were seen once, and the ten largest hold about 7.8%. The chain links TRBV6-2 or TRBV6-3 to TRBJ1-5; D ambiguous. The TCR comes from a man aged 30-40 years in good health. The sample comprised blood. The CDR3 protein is CASSYSSHNQPQHF. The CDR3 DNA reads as TGTGCCAGCAGTTACTCCTCGCACAATCAGCCCCAGCATTTT.